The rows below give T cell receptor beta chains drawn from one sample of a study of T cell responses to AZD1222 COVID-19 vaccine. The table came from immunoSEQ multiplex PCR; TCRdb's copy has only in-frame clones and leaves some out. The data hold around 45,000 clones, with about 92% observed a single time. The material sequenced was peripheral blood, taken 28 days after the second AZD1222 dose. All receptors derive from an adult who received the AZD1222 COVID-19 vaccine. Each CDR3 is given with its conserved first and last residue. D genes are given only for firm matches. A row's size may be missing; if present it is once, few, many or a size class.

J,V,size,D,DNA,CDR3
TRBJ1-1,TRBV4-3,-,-,TGCGCCAGCAGCCAGGCCCCCGGGACGGCCTCCACTGAAGCTTTCTTT,CASSQAPGTASTEAFF
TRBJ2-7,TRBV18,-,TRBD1,TGTGCCAGCTCACTCGGGACAGGGGGTCTATACGAGCAGTACTTC,CASSLGTGGLYEQYF
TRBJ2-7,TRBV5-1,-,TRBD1,TGCGCCAGCAGCTTGCCCAGGGACAGCTCCTACGAGCAGTACTTC,CASSLPRDSSYEQYF
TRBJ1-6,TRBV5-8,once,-,TGTGCCAGCAGCTTGGCATCGGTTTCCAATAATTCACCCCTCCACTTT,CASSLASVSNNSPLHF
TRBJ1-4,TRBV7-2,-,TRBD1,TGTGCCAGCAGCTCAACCGGGACAGTTAATGAAAAACTGTTTTTT,CASSSTGTVNEKLFF
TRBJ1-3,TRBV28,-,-,TGTGCCAGCAGCCTACTAGTGGGTTTCTCTGGAAACACCATATATTTT,CASSLLVGFSGNTIYF
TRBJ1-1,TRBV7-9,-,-,TGTGCCAGCAGCTTATCTAATACTGAAGCTTTCTTT,CASSLSNTEAFF
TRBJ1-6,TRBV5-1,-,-,TGCGCCAGCAGCTTTAATGAGGTTTCACCCCTCCACTTT,CASSFNEVSPLHF
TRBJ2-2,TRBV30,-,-,TGTGCCTGGAGAGACACGGGGACGGGCACCGGGGAGCTGTTTTTT,CAWRDTGTGTGELFF
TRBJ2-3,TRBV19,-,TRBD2,TGTGCCAGTAGTATGGTCCGGGGGGACGCAGATACGCAGTATTTT,CASSMVRGDADTQYF